The 25 T cell receptor beta chains given below trace back to one sample, sequenced in a study of regulatory T cells in long-lasting Graves disease. Construction of TCR beta libraries relied on iRepertoire HTBI primers and on Arm-PCR targeting CDR3 regions. TCRdb re-derived calls from the multiplex PCR reads in MiXCR, one entry per CDR3 protein. Altogether 440,000 or so distinct CDR3 sequences are present, roughly 15% being singletons, with the ten largest covering roughly a tenth. Indicated time point: newly diagnosed GD, antithyroid drugs for less than 3 months. Scientists built the TCR library using RNA that was extracted from PBMCs. The same data also contributed to another study, on T cells in Graves' hyperthyroidism and ophthalmopathy.

The input for sequencing was peripheral blood mononuclear cells (PBMCs), taken at new diagnosis, from a patient treated with antithyroid drugs. These receptors came from a woman aged 25 to 39 with Graves disease.

At least ten counts were recorded for this clonotype. This chain joins TRBV4-2 and TRBJ1-2; D call uncertain. CDR1 and CDR2 from the germline V gene are LGHNA and YNFKEQ. V dropped 1 base and J dropped 5 bases, with 11 bases sitting between them. The CDR3 length is 14 residues. This CDR3 reads CASSQGGMGYGYTF. In DNA form, the CDR3 reads TGTGCCAGCAGCCAAGGTGGCATGGGATATGGCTACACCTTC.

This clonotype was seen repeatedly, ten times or more. The chain recombines TRBV5-1 with TRBJ2-7, with 8 bases identical to TRBD2. The length of the CDR3 is 15 residues. Unmatched junction bases numbered 9, after V lost 4 bases and J lost 3 bases. Germline assignment: CDR1 SGHRS and CDR2 YFSETQ. DNA for the CDR3: TGCGCCAGCAGCGGGATAGCGGGACGGGGCTACGAGCAGTACTTC. Protein: CASSGIAGRGYEQYF.

The table lists this clonotype with many counts. The chain carries TRBV7-2 and TRBJ2-2; D is unresolved. With 4 bases removed from V and 6 bases from J, the gap between germline ends came to 12 bases. The CDR3 is 14 residues long. From germline, CDR1 is SGHTA and CDR2 FQGNSA. The CDR3 DNA reads TGTGCCAGCAGCTCTCAATATCTGTCCGGGGAGCTGTTTTTT. It is translated as CASSSQYLSGELFF. The entire variable domain, with the rest obtained from reference TRBV7-2 and TRBJ2-2, is as follows: GAGVSQSPSNKVTEKGKDVELRCDPISGHTALYWYRQSLGQGLEFLIYFQGNSAPDKSGLPSDRFSAERTGGSVSTLTIQRTQQEDSAVYLCASSSQYLSGELFFGEGSRLTVL.

The V gene is TRBV6-2 or TRBV6-3, the J gene TRBJ2-2; 7 bases match TRBD2. The V gene's germline CDR1 is MNHEY and CDR2 SVGEGT. The CDR3 extends over 15 amino acids. V lost 8 bases, J lost 3 bases, and 9 bases stayed unmatched. CDR3 sequence: CASPRRGYDTGELFF. The CDR3 DNA reads as TGTGCCAGCCCCCGGCGGGGGTATGACACCGGGGAGCTGTTTTTT.

This clonotype has just a few counts. This chain joins TRBV6-5 and TRBJ2-3; D is perhaps TRBD1 or TRBD2 (6 bases each). This CDR3 contains 14 residues. Germline V gene lookup returns CDR1 MNHEY and CDR2 SVGAGI. Deletions cut 0 bases from V and 8 bases from J, with 12 bases between. The CDR3 DNA is TGTGCCAGCAGTTACTCGCGTGGAGGGGGTACGCAGTATTTT. Translation: CASSYSRGGGTQYF.

This clonotype was counted ten times or more. The genes are TRBV27 and TRBJ2-2; TRBD2 aligns across 7 bases. CDR3 length: 16 amino acids. The trim removed 4 bases at V and 0 bases at J, leaving 5 bases unmatched. Germline V gene sequence: CDR1 MNHEY, CDR2 SMNVEV (reference sequence). The CDR3 loop is CASSSLLAPNTGELFF. The CDR3 DNA reads TGTGCCAGCAGTTCCCTACTAGCGCCGAACACCGGGGAGCTGTTTTTT.

In its sample, this clonotype was seen a few times. The chain joins TRBV28 to TRBJ1-5, with D uncertain. CDR1 MDHEN and CDR2 SYDVKM come from the germline V gene. This CDR3 region has 15 residues. The V and J ends lost 3 bases and 4 bases respectively, with 13 bases between them. In DNA, the CDR3 is TGTGCCAGCAGTTTTGATACGCCGGTGAATCAGCCCCAGCATTTT. It is translated as CASSFDTPVNQPQHF.

This clonotype appeared a few times. The J gene is TRBJ1-3, the V gene TRBV18; the D gene is possibly TRBD1 (5 bases). Germline V gene lookup returns CDR1 KGHSH and CDR2 LQKENI. The CDR3 totals 15 residues. V was cut by 6 bases and J by 4 bases, with 16 bases left in between. CDR3 nucleotide sequence: TGTGCCAGCTCTCTGGACAAATTGAGAGGAAACACCATATATTTT. The encoded protein is CASSLDKLRGNTIYF.

Ten or more counts support this clonotype. The V gene is TRBV20-1, the J gene TRBJ2-7; no clear D gene. V gave up 2 bases and J gave up 2 bases, with 7 bases separating them. The length of the CDR3 is 12 residues. The germline gives CDR1 DFQATT, CDR2 SNEGSKA (reference sequence). The CDR3 DNA is TGCAGTGCTAGAAACAATGCCTACGAGCAGTACTTC. It yields the protein CSARNNAYEQYF.

On this clonotype: This likely stems from a read error, as it lies one base from a far larger clone. J is TRBJ2-1 and V is TRBV3-1; 7 nucleotides agree with TRBD1. The CDR3 contains 14 residues. Trimming removed 2 bases from V and 10 bases from J; junction bases left unmatched: 8. Per germline, CDR1 LGHDT and CDR2 YNNKEL (reference sequence). In DNA form, the CDR3 reads TGTGCCAGCAGCCAAACGGGACAGCCCTACGAGCAGTTCTTC. This translates into CASSQTGQPYEQFF.

This clonotype was recorded many times. The J gene is TRBJ2-2, the V gene TRBV7-9; TRBD2 agrees at 7 bases. Germline V CDR1 and CDR2: SEHNR, FQNEAQ (reference sequence). This CDR3 comprises 12 residues. Germline trimming cut 10 bases from V and 7 bases from J; bases unmatched to any gene: 6. The CDR3 is CAIARGIGELFF. Written as DNA, the CDR3 is TGTGCCATCGCGCGGGGGATCGGGGAGCTGTTTTTT.

This clonotype was recorded at least ten times. V is TRBV20-1 and J is TRBJ2-7; D is uncertain. The CDR3 is 12 residues long. The germline CDR1 and CDR2 sequences are DFQATT and SNEGSKA (reference sequence). Trimming took 6 bases from V and 2 from J, leaving 11 bases between them. DNA for the CDR3: TGCAGTGCCACCCCCTTGACCTACGAGCAGTACTTC. This translates into CSATPLTYEQYF.

This chain connects TRBV9 to TRBJ2-1; 7 positions agree with TRBD2. With 0 bases clipped from V and 3 bases from J, the junction kept 12 bases outside the gene matches. The CDR3 totals 18 residues. Germline V gene sequence: CDR1 SGDLS, CDR2 YYNGEE. CDR3 nucleotide sequence: TGTGCCAGCAGCGTAGCTCCTCCGACTAGCAGCAGCTACAATGAGCAGTTCTTC. This translates into CASSVAPPTSSSYNEQFF.

This clonotype was observed once. A single base separates this from a much larger clone, so it may be a read error. This chain links TRBV27 with TRBJ2-7, with D tentatively TRBD1 (5 bases). This CDR3 has 15 residues. Looked up from germline, CDR1 is MNHEY and CDR2 is SMNVEV (reference sequence). V was cut by 6 bases and J by 6 bases, with 21 bases left in between. CDR3 in amino acids: CASRTRGHAAIEQYF. The DNA for the CDR3 is TGTGCCAGCAGGACCCGAGGACACGCCGCGATCGAGCAGTACTTC.

The table lists this clonotype with many counts. The V gene is TRBV5-1, the J gene TRBJ2-6; TRBD2 matches 14 bases. Germline lookup yields CDR1 SGHRS and CDR2 YFSETQ. Trimming removed 3 bases from V and 2 bases from J; junction bases left unmatched: 10. The CDR3 extends over 20 amino acids. As DNA, the CDR3 is TGCGCCAGCAGCTCCTCCGGGACTAGCGGGAGTGAGGCTGGGGCCAACGTCCTGACTTTC. Its translation is CASSSSGTSGSEAGANVLTF.

This clonotype was detected a few times. V gene TRBV11-2 combines with J gene TRBJ2-1, with no clear D. The CDR3 has 16 residues. Trimming took 9 bases from V and 9 from J, leaving 27 bases between them. Looked up from germline, CDR1 is SGHAT and CDR2 is FQNNGV. CDR3 nucleotides: TGTGCCAGTAGTATCTCCCTTGGGATAGCAGCAGGTGAGCAGTTCTTC. Its protein is CASSISLGIAAGEQFF.

The chain recombines TRBV27 with TRBJ2-2; the D call may be TRBD1 or TRBD2 (6 bases each). The germline V gene encodes CDR1 MNHEY and CDR2 SMNVEV (reference sequence). V shed 10 bases and J shed 4 bases, with 13 bases lying between them. The CDR3 loop spans 13 amino acids. The CDR3 bases are TGTGCCATCAAAGGGGGAGGCACCGGGGAGCTGTTTTTT. Translating gives CAIKGGGTGELFF.

The genes are TRBV24-1 and TRBJ2-3, with a weak D call TRBD2 (5 bases). The CDR3 is 14 residues long. V was shortened by 6 bases and J by 5 bases, with 14 bases between the two germline ends. Germline loops: CDR1 KGHDR, CDR2 SFDVKD. CDR3 sequence (DNA): TGTGCCACCAGTCCAAGACCGGGGATAGATACGCAGTATTTT. Translated, it gives CATSPRPGIDTQYF.

This clonotype was observed at least ten times. The chain joins TRBV6-2 or TRBV6-3 to TRBJ2-7; weak D call: TRBD2 (6 bases). The length of the CDR3 is 13 residues. The germline CDR1 and CDR2 sequences are MNHEY and SVGEGT. The V and J ends lost 6 bases and 3 bases respectively, with 12 bases between them. CDR3 nucleotide sequence: TGTGCCAGCAGAACGGGGGTGGGCTACGAGCAGTACTTC. It translates to CASRTGVGYEQYF.

This clonotype was found many times. The chain has TRBV7-6 and TRBJ2-1; a possible D gene is TRBD2 (6 bases). The V gene's germline CDR1 is SGHVS and CDR2 FNYEAQ. The CDR3 totals 16 residues. The V gene lost 7 bases and the J gene lost 2 bases, with 18 bases spanning the gap. CDR3: CASNFGGLSPYNEQFF. In DNA form, the CDR3 reads TGTGCCAGCAACTTCGGAGGGTTAAGTCCCTACAATGAGCAGTTCTTC.

The table lists this clonotype with many counts. The chain uses TRBV28 and TRBJ2-7; 9 nucleotides line up with TRBD2. The trim removed 5 bases at V and 0 bases at J, leaving 5 bases unmatched. This CDR3 contains 15 residues. The germline V gene has CDR1 MDHEN and CDR2 SYDVKM. The CDR3 reads CASSGTSRSSYEQYF. DNA of the CDR3: TGTGCCAGCAGTGGGACTAGCCGGAGCTCCTACGAGCAGTACTTC.

This clonotype was observed many times. This chain links TRBV7-2 with TRBJ2-7; no clear D. V lost 5 bases and J lost 2, with 13 bases in between. This CDR3 contains 14 residues. Germline assignment: CDR1 SGHTA and CDR2 FQGNSA. CDR3 sequence: CASSVDRLTYEQYF. CDR3 in DNA: TGTGCCAGCAGCGTAGATAGGTTAACCTACGAGCAGTACTTC.

As to this clonotype: A much larger clone lies a single base off, so this may be a read error. The limits of the CDR3 on the DNA are not certain, so only TCRdb's listed CDR3 is given. The CDR3 reads CASSFWGIGAEASF. The chain carries TRBV6-2 or TRBV6-3 and TRBJ1-1; TRBD1 was called by the table and not checked on the DNA. The CDR3 has 14 amino acids, counting both end residues. The germline gives CDR1 MNHEY, CDR2 SVGEGT.

This clonotype was counted at least ten times. The chain has TRBV7-2 and TRBJ2-4; 8 bases map to TRBD2. Germline loops: CDR1 SGHTA, CDR2 FQGNSA. Germline trimming cut 6 bases from V and 7 bases from J; bases unmatched to any gene: 8. The CDR3 spans 14 residues. CDR3 loop: CASRRSGGENIQYF. The CDR3 DNA sequence: TGTGCCAGCAGACGAAGCGGGGGCGAGAACATTCAGTACTTC.

This clonotype has a count of ten or more. V is TRBV12-3 or TRBV12-4 and J is TRBJ1-3, with D perhaps TRBD1 (5 bases). Trimming took 8 bases from V and 0 from J, leaving 14 bases between them. The CDR3 length is 15 residues. CDR3 coding DNA: TGTGCCAGCGATCAAAGGGGTAACTCTGGAAACACCATATATTTT. It yields the protein CASDQRGNSGNTIYF.